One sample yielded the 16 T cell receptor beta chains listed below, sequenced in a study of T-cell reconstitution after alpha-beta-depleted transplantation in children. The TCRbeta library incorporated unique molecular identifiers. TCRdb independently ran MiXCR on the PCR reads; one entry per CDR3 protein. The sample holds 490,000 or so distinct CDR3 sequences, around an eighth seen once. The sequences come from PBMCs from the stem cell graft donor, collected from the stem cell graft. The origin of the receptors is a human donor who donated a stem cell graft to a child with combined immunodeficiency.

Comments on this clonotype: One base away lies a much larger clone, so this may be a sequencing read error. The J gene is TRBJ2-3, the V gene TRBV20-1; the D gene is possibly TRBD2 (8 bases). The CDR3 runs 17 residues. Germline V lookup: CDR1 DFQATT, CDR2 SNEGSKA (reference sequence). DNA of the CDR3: TGCTGTGCTAGACGTGGGTCGGGAGGGGGCACCACAGATACGCAGTATTTT. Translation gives CCARRGSGGGTTDTQYF.

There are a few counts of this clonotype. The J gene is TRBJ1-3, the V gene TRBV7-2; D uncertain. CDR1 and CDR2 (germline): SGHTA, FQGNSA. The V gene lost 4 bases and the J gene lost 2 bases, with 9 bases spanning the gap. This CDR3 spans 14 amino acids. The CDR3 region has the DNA TGTGCCAGCAGCTCCTTAGAAGCTGGAAACACCATATATTTT. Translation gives CASSSLEAGNTIYF.

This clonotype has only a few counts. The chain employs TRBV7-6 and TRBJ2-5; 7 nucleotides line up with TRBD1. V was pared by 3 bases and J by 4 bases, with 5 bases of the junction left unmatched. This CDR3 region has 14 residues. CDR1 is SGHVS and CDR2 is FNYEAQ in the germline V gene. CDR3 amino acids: CASSFRQGRETQYF. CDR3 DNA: TGTGCCAGCAGCTTCCGACAGGGCCGAGAGACCCAGTACTTC.

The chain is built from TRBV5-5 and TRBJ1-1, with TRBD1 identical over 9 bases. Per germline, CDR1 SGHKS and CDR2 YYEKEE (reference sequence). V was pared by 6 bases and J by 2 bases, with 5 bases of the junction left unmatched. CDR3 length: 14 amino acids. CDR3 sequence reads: CASTGTGINTEAFF. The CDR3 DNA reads TGTGCCAGCACCGGGACAGGGATAAACACTGAAGCTTTCTTT.

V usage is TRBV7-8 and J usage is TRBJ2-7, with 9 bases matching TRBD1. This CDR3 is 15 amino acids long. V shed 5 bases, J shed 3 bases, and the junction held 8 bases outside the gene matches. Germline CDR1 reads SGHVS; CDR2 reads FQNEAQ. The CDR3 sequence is CASSPRGTGFYEQYF. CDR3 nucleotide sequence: TGTGCCAGCAGCCCACGGGGGACAGGGTTCTACGAGCAGTACTTC.

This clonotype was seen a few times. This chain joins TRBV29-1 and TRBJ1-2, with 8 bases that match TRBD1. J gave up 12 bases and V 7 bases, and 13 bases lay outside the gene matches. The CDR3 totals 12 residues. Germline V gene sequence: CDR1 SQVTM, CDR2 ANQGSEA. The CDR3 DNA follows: TGCAGCGCCCTTGGCCAGGGGGCCGCCGACACCTTC. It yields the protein CSALGQGAADTF.

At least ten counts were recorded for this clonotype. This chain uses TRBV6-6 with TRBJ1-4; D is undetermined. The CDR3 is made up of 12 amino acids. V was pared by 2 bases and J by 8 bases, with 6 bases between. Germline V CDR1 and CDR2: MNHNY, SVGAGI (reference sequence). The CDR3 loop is CASSYVPEKLFF. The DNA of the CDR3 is TGTGCCAGCAGTTACGTCCCAGAAAAACTGTTTTTT.

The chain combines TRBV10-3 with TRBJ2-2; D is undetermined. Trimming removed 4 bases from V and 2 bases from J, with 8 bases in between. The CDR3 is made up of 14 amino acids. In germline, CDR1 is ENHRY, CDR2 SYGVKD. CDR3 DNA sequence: TGTGCCATCAGTGGAACGGCCAACACCGGGGAGCTGTTTTTT. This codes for CAISGTANTGELFF.

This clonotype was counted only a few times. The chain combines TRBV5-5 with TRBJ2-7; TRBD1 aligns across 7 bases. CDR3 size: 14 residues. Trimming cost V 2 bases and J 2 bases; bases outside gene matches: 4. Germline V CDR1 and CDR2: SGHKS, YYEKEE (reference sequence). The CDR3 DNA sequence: TGTGCCAGCAGCTTACTGACAGGGACCTACGAGCAGTACTTC. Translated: CASSLLTGTYEQYF. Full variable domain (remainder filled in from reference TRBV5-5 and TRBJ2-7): DAGVTQSPTHLIKTRGQQVTLRCSPISGHKSVSWYQQVLGQGPQFIFQYYEKEERGRGNFPDRFSARQFPNYSSELNVNALLLGDSALYLCASSLLTGTYEQYFGPGTRLTVT.

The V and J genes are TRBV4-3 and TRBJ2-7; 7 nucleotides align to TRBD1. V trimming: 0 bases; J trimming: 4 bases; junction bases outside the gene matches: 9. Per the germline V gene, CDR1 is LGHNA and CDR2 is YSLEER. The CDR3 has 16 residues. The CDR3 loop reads CASSQDPWTGVYEQYF. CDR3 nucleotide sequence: TGCGCCAGCAGCCAAGACCCATGGACAGGTGTTTACGAGCAGTACTTC.

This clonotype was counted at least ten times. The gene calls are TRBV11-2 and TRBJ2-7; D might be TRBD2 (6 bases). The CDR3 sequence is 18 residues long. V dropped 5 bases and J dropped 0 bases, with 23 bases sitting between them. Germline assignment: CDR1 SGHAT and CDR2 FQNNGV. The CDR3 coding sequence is TGTGCCAGCAGCCCCTTCACCGGAGGGCCAACCATCTCCTACGAGCAGTACTTC. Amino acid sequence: CASSPFTGGPTISYEQYF.

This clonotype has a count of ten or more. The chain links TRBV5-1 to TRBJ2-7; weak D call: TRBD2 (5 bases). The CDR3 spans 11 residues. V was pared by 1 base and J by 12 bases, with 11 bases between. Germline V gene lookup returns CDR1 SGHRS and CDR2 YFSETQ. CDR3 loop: CASSLPREVYF. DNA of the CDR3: TGCGCCAGCAGCTTGCCGAGGGAAGTGTACTTC.

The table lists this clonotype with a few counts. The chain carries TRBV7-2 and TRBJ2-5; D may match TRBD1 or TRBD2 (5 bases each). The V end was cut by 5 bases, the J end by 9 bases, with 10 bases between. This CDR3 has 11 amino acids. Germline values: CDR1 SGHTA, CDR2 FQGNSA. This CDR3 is CASSLLGPQYF. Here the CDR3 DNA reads TGTGCCAGCAGCCTACTGGGACCCCAGTACTTC.

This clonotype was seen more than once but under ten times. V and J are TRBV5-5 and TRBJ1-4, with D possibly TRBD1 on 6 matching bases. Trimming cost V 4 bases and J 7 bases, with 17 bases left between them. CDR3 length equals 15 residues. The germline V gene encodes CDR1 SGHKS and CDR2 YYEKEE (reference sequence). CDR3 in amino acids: CASSPPGARGEKLFF. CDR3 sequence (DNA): TGTGCCAGCAGCCCCCCGGGGGCCAGAGGTGAAAAACTGTTTTTT.

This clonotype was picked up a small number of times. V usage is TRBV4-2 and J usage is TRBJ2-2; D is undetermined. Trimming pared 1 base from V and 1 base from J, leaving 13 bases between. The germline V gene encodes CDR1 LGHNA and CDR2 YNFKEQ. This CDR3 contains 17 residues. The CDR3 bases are TGTGCCAGCAGCCAAGGTCGGAAACGGAGGAACACCGGGGAGCTGTTTTTT. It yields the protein CASSQGRKRRNTGELFF.

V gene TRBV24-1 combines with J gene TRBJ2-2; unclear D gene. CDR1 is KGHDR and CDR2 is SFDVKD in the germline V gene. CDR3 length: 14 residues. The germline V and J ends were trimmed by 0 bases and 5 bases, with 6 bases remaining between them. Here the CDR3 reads CATSDLVGTGELFF. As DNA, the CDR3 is TGTGCCACCAGTGATTTGGTGGGAACCGGGGAGCTGTTTTTT.